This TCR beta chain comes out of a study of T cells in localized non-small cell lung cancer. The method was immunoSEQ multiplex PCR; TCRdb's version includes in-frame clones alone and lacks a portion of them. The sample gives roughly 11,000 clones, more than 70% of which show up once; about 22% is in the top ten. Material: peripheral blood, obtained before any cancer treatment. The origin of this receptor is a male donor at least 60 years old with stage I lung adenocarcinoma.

CDR3 sequence reads: CASHPYRGTDTQYF. CDR3 coding DNA: TGTGCCAGCCACCCTTACCGGGGCACAGATACGCAGTATTTT. The V and J genes are TRBV6-5 and TRBJ2-3; no definite D call. The CDR3 consists of 14 residues. The germline V gene has CDR1 MNHEY and CDR2 SVGAGI. V shed 8 bases and J shed 1 base, with 13 bases lying between them.